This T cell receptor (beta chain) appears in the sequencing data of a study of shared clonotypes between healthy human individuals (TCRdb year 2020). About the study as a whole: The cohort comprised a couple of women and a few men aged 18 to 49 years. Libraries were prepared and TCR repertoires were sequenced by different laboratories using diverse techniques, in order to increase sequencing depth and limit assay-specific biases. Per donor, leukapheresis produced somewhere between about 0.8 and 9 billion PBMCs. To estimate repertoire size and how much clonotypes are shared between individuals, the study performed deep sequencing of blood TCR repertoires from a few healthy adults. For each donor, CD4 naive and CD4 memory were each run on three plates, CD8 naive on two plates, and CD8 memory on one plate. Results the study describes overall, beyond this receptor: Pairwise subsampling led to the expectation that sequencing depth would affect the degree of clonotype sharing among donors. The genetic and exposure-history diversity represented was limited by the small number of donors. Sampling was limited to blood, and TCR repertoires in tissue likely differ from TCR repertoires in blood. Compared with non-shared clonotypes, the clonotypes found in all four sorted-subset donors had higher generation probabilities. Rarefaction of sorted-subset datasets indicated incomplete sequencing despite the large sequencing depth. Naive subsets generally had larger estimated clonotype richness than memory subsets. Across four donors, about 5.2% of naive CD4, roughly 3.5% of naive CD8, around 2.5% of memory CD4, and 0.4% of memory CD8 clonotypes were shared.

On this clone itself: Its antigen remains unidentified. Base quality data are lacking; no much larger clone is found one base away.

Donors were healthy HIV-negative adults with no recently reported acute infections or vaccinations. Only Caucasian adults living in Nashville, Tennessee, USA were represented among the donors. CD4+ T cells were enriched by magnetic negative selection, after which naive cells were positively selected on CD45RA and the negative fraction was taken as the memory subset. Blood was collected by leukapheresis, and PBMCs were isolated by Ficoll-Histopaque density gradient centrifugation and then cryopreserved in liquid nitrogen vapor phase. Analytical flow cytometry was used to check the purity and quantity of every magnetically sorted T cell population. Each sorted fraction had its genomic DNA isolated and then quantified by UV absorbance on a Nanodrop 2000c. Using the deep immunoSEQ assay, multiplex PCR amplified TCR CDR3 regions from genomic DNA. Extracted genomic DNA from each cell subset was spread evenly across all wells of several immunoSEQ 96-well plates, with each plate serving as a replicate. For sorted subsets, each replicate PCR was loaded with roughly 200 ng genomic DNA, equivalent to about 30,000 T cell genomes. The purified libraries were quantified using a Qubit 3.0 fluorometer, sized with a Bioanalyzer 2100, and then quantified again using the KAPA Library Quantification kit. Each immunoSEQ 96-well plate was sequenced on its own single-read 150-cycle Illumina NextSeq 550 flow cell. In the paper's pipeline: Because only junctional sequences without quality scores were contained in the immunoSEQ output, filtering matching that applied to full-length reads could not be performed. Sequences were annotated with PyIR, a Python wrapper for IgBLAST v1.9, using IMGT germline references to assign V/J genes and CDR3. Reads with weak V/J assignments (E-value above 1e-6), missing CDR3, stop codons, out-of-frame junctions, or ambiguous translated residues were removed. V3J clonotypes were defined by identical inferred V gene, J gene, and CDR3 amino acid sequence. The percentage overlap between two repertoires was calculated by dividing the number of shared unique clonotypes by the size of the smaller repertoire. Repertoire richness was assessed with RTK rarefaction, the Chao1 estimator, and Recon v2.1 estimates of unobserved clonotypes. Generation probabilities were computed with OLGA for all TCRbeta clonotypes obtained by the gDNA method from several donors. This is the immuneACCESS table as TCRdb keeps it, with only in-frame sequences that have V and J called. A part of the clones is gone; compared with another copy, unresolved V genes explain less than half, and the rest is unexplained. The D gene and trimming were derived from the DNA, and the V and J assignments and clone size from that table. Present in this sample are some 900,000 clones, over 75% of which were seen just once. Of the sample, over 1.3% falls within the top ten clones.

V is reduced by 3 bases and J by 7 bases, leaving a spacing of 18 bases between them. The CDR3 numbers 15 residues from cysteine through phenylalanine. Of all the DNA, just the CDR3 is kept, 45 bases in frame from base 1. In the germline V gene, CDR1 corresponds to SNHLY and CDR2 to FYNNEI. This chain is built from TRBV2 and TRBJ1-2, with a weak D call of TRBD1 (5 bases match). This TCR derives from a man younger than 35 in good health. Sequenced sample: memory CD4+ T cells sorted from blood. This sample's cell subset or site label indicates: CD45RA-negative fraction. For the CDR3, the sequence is CASSEMGQFESGYTF. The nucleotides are TGTGCCAGCAGTGAGATGGGGCAGTTCGAATCTGGCTACACCTTC.